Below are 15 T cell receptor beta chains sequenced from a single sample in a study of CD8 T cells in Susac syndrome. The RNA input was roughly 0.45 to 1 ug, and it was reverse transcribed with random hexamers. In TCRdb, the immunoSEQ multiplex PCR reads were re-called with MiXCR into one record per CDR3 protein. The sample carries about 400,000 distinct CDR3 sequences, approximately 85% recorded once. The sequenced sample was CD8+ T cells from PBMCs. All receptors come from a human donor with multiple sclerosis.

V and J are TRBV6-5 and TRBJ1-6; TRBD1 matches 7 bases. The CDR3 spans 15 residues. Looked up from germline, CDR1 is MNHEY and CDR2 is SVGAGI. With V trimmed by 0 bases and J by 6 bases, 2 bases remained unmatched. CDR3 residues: CASSYSAGGNSPLHF. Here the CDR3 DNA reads TGTGCCAGCAGTTACTCGGCAGGGGGTAATTCACCCCTCCACTTT.

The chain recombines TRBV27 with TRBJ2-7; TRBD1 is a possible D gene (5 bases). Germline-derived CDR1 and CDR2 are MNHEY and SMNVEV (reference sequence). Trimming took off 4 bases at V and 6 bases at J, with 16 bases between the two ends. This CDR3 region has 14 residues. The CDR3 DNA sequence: TGTGCCAGCAGTTCCCACCTTGGGGCAGGCGAGCAGTACTTC. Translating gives CASSSHLGAGEQYF.

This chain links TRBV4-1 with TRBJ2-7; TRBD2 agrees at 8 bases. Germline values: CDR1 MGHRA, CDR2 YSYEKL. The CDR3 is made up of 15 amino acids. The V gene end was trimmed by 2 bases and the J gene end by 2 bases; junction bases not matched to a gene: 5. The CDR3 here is CASSQSRRGAYEQYF. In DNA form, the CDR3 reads TGCGCCAGCAGCCAATCGCGGCGGGGGGCCTACGAGCAGTACTTC.

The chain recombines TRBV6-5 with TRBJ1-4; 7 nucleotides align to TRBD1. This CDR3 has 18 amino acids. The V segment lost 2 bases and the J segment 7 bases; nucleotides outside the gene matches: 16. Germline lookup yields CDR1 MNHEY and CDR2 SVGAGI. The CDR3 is CASSYLGMGGGRGEKLFF. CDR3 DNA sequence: TGTGCCAGCAGTTACCTGGGAATGGGAGGGGGCCGGGGTGAAAAACTGTTTTTT.

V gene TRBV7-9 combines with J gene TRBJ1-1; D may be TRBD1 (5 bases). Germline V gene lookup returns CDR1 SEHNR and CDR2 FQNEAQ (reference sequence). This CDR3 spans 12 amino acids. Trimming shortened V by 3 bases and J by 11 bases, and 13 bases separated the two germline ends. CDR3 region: CASSFPGGPAFF. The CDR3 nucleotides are TGTGCCAGCAGCTTTCCTGGGGGTCCGGCTTTCTTT.

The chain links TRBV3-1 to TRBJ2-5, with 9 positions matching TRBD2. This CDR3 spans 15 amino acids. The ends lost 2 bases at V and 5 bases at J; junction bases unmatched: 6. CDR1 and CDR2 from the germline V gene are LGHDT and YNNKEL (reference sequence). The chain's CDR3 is CASSQFPGTSETQYF. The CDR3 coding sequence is TGTGCCAGCAGCCAATTCCCCGGGACTAGCGAGACCCAGTACTTC.

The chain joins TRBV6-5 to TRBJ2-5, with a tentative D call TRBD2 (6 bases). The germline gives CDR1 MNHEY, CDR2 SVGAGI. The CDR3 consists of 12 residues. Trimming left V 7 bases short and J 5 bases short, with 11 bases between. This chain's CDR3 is CASISGGETQYF. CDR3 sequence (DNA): TGTGCCAGCATTTCTGGGGGGGAGACCCAGTACTTC.

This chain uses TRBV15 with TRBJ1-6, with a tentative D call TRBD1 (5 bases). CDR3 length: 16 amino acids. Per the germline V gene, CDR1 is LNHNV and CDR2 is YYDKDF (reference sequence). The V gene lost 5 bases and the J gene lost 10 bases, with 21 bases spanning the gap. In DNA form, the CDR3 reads TGTGCCACCAGCTCTCGCAGCACAGGCGGCGTATCACCCCTCCACTTT. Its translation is CATSSRSTGGVSPLHF.

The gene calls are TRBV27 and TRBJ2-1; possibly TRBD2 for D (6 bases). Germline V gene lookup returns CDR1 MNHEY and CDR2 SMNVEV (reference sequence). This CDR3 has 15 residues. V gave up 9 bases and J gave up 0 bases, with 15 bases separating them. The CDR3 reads CASQLDGSSYNEQFF. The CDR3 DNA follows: TGTGCCAGTCAGTTGGACGGGAGCTCCTACAATGAGCAGTTCTTC.

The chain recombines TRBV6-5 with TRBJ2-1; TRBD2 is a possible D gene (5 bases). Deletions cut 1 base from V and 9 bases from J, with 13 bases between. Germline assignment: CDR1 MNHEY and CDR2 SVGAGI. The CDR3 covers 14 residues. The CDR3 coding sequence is TGTGCCAGCAGTTACTATGTCGGGGATCTTGAGCAGTTCTTC. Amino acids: CASSYYVGDLEQFF.

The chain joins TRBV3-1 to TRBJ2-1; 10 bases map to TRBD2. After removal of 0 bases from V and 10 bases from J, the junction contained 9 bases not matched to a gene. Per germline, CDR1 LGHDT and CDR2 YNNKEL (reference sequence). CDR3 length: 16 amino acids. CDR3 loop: CASSQDSSGRGPEQFF. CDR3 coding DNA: TGTGCCAGCAGCCAAGATAGCAGCGGGAGGGGCCCCGAGCAGTTCTTC.

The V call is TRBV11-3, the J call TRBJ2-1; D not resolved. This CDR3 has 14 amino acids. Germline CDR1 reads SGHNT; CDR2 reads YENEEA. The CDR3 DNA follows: TGTGTTGCGGCCTGGAGAAGCTCCTACAATGAGCAGTTCTTC. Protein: CVAAWRSSYNEQFF.

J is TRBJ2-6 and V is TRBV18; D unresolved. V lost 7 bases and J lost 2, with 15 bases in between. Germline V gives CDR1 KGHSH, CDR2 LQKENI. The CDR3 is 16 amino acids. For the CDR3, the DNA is TGTGCCAGCTGGGGTCTCGTGTCCGCTGGGGCCAACGTCCTGACTTTC. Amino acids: CASWGLVSAGANVLTF.

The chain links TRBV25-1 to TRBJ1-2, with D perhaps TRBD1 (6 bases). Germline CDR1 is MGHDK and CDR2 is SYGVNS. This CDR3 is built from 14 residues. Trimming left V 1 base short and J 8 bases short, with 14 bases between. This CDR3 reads CASSEFWDKDGYTF. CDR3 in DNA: TGTGCCAGCAGTGAATTCTGGGACAAGGACGGCTACACCTTC.

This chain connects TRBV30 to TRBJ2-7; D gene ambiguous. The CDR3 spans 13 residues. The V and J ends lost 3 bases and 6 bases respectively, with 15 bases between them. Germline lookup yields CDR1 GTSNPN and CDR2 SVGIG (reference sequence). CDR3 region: CAWRKGSSLEQYF. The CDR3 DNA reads TGTGCCTGGAGGAAGGGTAGCTCCCTCGAGCAGTACTTC. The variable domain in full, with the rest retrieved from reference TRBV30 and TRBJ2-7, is SQTIHQWPATLVQPVGSPLSLECTVEGTSNPNLYWYRQAAGRGLQLLFYSVGIGQISSEVPQNLSASRPQDRQFILSSKKLLLSDSGFYLCAWRKGSSLEQYFGPGTRLTVT.